The TCR beta chain under discussion was sequenced for a study of cytotoxic CD8 clonotypes in ibrutinib-treated CLL. On the study more broadly: Some 25 partial and 2 complete responses; at median 68 months, approximately 14 remitted, roughly twelve progressed. Response material was collected after a median approximately 11 months of treatment, range 6 to 36.

TCRdb's copy holds only in-frame clones and misses some; the assay was immunoSEQ multiplex PCR. The sample contains 90,000 to 100,000 clones, about 78% of which appear only once. Study outcomes and limitations: Sampling times, which were not matched between the groups, differed between sustained-remission patients and progressing patients.

Worth noting for this clone: No antigen is known for it.

CDR3 size: 14 residues. V lost 0 bases and J lost 4, with 12 bases in between. Germline loops: CDR1 GTSNPN, CDR2 SVGIG (reference sequence). The specimen was PBMCs, collected after 12 months of ibrutinib treatment. The chain uses TRBV30 and TRBJ1-2; D gene uncertain. The origin of this receptor is a human donor with chronic lymphocytic leukemia. The CDR3 protein is CAWSVAVRFYGYTF. The CDR3 nucleotides read TGTGCCTGGAGTGTAGCAGTACGCTTCTATGGCTACACCTTC.